Below are 23 T cell receptor beta chains sequenced from a single sample in a study of blood T cell repertoires in COVID-19. Assay used: immunoSEQ multiplex PCR; TCRdb lists only in-frame clones, some missing. The sample includes approximately 230,000 clones, more than 80% of them seen just once. Material: peripheral blood. Receptor source: a man aged 25-45 years who had recovered from COVID-19.

J is TRBJ2-3 and V is TRBV20-1, with D possibly being TRBD1 (6 bases). The germline V gene has CDR1 DFQATT and CDR2 SNEGSKA (reference sequence). V was shortened by 3 bases and J by 9 bases, with 10 bases between the two germline ends. This CDR3 has 11 amino acids. The CDR3 is CSASSQGTQYF. In DNA, the CDR3 is TGCAGTGCTAGTTCACAGGGAACGCAGTATTTT.

The rearrangement uses TRBV18 and TRBJ1-1, with D uncertain. Per germline, CDR1 KGHSH and CDR2 LQKENI. Trimming left V 0 bases short and J 1 base short, with 6 bases between. This CDR3 spans 14 amino acids. The DNA of the CDR3 is TGTGCCAGCTCACCACCGTCGGGGAACACTGAAGCTTTCTTT. Amino acid sequence: CASSPPSGNTEAFF.

This clone appeared once. This chain links TRBV4-1 with TRBJ1-6; D possibly corresponds to TRBD1 (5 bases). V was cut by 0 bases and J by 7 bases, with 10 bases left in between. This CDR3 has 15 amino acids. Germline lookup yields CDR1 MGHRA and CDR2 YSYEKL. The CDR3 DNA reads as TGCGCCAGCAGCCAAGAGGGACTACCGAATTCACCCCTCCACTTT. It translates to CASSQEGLPNSPLHF.

This chain joins TRBV12-3 or TRBV12-4 and TRBJ1-1; a weak D match, TRBD1 (5 bases). The CDR3 loop spans 12 amino acids. The V gene lost 6 bases and the J gene lost 4 bases, with 9 bases spanning the gap. CDR3 bases: TGTGCCAGCAGGGGGGGAAGCACTGAAGCTTTCTTT. The encoded protein is CASRGGSTEAFF.

The chain carries TRBV5-1 and TRBJ2-7; TRBD2 matches at 8 bases. The CDR3 consists of 14 residues. After removal of 4 bases from V and 6 bases from J, the junction contained 9 bases not matched to a gene. Germline V CDR1 and CDR2: SGHRS, YFSETQ. The CDR3 nucleotides read TGCGCCAGCAGCCGGGAGGGCTCCTTTGCCGAGCAGTACTTC. Protein product: CASSREGSFAEQYF.

The chain uses TRBV6-5 and TRBJ1-5; the D gene is possibly TRBD1 (6 bases). V lost 7 bases and J lost 4, with 8 bases in between. This CDR3 is 12 amino acids long. Germline V CDR1 and CDR2: MNHEY, SVGAGI. This chain's CDR3 is CASNRVNQPQHF. The DNA of the CDR3 is TGTGCCAGCAACAGGGTAAATCAGCCCCAGCATTTT.

This clone appeared a single time. The chain has TRBV27 and TRBJ2-1, with 9 bases identical to TRBD2. The CDR3 spans 15 residues. CDR1 MNHEY and CDR2 SMNVEV come from the germline V gene (reference sequence). J was trimmed by 0 bases and V by 4 bases; bases with no gene match: 1. This CDR3 is CASSSAGGSYNEQFF. The CDR3 DNA reads as TGTGCCAGCAGTTCAGCGGGGGGCTCCTACAATGAGCAGTTCTTC.

The chain couples TRBV6-1 to TRBJ2-7, with a possible D match to TRBD1 (5 bases). Germline CDR1 MNHNS, CDR2 SASEGT. V was cut by 3 bases and J by 4 bases, with 10 bases left in between. The CDR3 runs 13 residues. Here the CDR3 DNA reads TGTGCCAGCAGTGACAGGGTATATTACGAGCAGTACTTC. As protein: CASSDRVYYEQYF.

The chain employs TRBV25-1 and TRBJ2-1, with a possible D match to TRBD2 (5 bases). The CDR3 loop spans 12 amino acids. The germline V gene encodes CDR1 MGHDK and CDR2 SYGVNS. Trimming took off 6 bases at V and 4 bases at J, with 7 bases between the two ends. CDR3 protein: CASSREYNEQFF. The CDR3, as DNA: TGTGCCAGCAGCCGGGAATACAATGAGCAGTTCTTC. Together with reference TRBV25-1 and TRBJ2-1, the CDR3 gives the full variable domain: EADIYQTPRYLVIGTGKKITLECSQTMGHDKMYWYQQDPGMELHLIHYSYGVNSTEKGDLSSESTVSRIRTEHFPLTLESARPSHTSQYLCASSREYNEQFFGPGTRLTVL.

The chain's CDR3 is CASGLHPLKTQYF. The CDR3 region has the DNA TGTGCTAGTGGTTTGCACCCACTGAAGACCCAGTACTTC. The chain uses TRBV12-5 and TRBJ2-5, with D unresolved. Germline CDR1 reads LGHNT; CDR2 reads FRNRAP. The CDR3 has 13 residues. Trimming pared 2 bases from V and 6 bases from J, leaving 10 bases between.

The table lists this clone with a few counts. The gene calls are TRBV19 and TRBJ1-2; weak D call: TRBD1 (6 bases). CDR3 length: 14 residues. V shed 3 bases and J shed 4 bases, with 12 bases lying between them. The germline V gene encodes CDR1 LNHDA and CDR2 SQIVND (reference sequence). CDR3 bases: TGTGCCAGTAGTATGGGACATAAGCCCTATGGCTACACCTTC. This codes for CASSMGHKPYGYTF.

The V gene is TRBV7-8, the J gene TRBJ2-3; 7 bases fit TRBD2. Germline assignment: CDR1 SGHVS and CDR2 FQNEAQ. Trimming removed 3 bases from V and 2 bases from J; junction bases left unmatched: 2. The CDR3 runs 14 residues. The CDR3 DNA sequence: TGTGCCAGCAGCTTCCGGGACTACACAGATACGCAGTATTTT. Amino acid sequence: CASSFRDYTDTQYF.

The gene calls are TRBV7-8 and TRBJ2-4; 8 bases match TRBD1. CDR1 and CDR2 from the germline V gene are SGHVS and FQNEAQ. The CDR3 extends over 13 amino acids. V gave up 4 bases and J gave up 14 bases; unmatched junction bases: 10. In DNA, the CDR3 is TGTGCCAGCAGCTCCTTACCGGGACAGGAGGAGTACTTC. It translates to CASSSLPGQEEYF.

The rearrangement links TRBV2 to TRBJ2-1; the match to TRBD1 covers 11 bases. V trimming: 6 bases; J trimming: 0 bases; junction bases outside the gene matches: 1. This CDR3 comprises 15 residues. The germline gives CDR1 SNHLY, CDR2 FYNNEI. The CDR3: CASRGTGGSYNEQFF. The CDR3 DNA follows: TGTGCCAGCAGGGGGACAGGGGGCTCCTACAATGAGCAGTTCTTC.

The gene calls are TRBV5-6 and TRBJ2-2; maybe TRBD2 (5 bases). CDR1 is SGHDT, CDR2 YYEEEE, per germline. CDR3 size: 15 residues. V gave up 2 bases and J gave up 0 bases, with 8 bases separating them. The CDR3 region has the DNA TGTGCCAGCAGCTTCGGGATATCGAACACCGGGGAGCTGTTTTTT. Encoded protein: CASSFGISNTGELFF.

This chain connects TRBV19 to TRBJ1-2, with D perhaps TRBD1 (5 bases). CDR3 size: 13 residues. CDR1 is LNHDA, CDR2 SQIVND, per germline (reference sequence). V was trimmed by 1 base and J by 4 bases, leaving 7 bases between them. This chain's CDR3 is CASSIADSYGYTF. CDR3 sequence (DNA): TGTGCCAGTAGTATAGCCGACAGCTATGGCTACACCTTC.

This rearrangement joins TRBV12-3 or TRBV12-4 to TRBJ1-1, with a possible D match to TRBD1 (5 bases). The CDR3 totals 13 residues. V lost 3 bases and J lost 0, with 5 bases in between. The CDR3 sequence is CASSLTVNTEAFF. In nucleotides, the CDR3 is TGTGCCAGCAGTTTGACAGTGAACACTGAAGCTTTCTTT.

The rearrangement uses TRBV6-5 and TRBJ1-2; 8 bases map to TRBD1. Germline V lookup: CDR1 MNHEY, CDR2 SVGAGI. The CDR3 contains 14 residues. The ends lost 11 bases at V and 7 bases at J; junction bases unmatched: 15. The CDR3 DNA follows: TGTGCCGCTGGGCGGGGACAGGAGGTGGTTGGCTACACCTTC. Translated, it gives CAAGRGQEVVGYTF.

The V call is TRBV19, the J call TRBJ2-7; 12 nucleotides align to TRBD1. The CDR3 contains 14 residues. V shed 4 bases, J shed 6 bases, and the junction held 4 bases outside the gene matches. Germline lookup yields CDR1 LNHDA and CDR2 SQIVND (reference sequence). The CDR3 spells CASSRDRGRAEQYF. In DNA, the CDR3 is TGTGCCAGTAGTAGGGACAGGGGGCGCGCCGAGCAGTACTTC.

A few counts support this clone. In DNA, the CDR3 is TGCGCCAGCAGCTTGGGGCAGGGCCTCTACAATGAGCAGTTCTTC. Translation: CASSLGQGLYNEQFF. The chain employs TRBV5-1 and TRBJ2-1, with a tentative D call TRBD1 (5 bases). The CDR3 contains 15 residues. Germline-derived CDR1 and CDR2 are SGHRS and YFSETQ. The V and J ends lost 0 bases and 3 bases respectively, with 10 bases between them.

V usage is TRBV19 and J usage is TRBJ1-5, with TRBD1 identical over 7 bases. The CDR3 is 15 residues long. The germline CDR1 and CDR2 sequences are LNHDA and SQIVND (reference sequence). Unmatched junction bases numbered 5, after V lost 1 base and J lost 5 bases. CDR3: CASSIGGRGDQPQHF. The CDR3 bases are TGTGCCAGTAGTATAGGAGGCAGGGGGGATCAGCCCCAGCATTTT.

V is TRBV20-1 and J is TRBJ2-2, with 11 bases aligning to TRBD1. V was pared by 3 bases and J by 7 bases, with 10 bases of the junction left unmatched. Germline CDR1 and CDR2: DFQATT and SNEGSKA (reference sequence). The CDR3 runs to 16 residues. The CDR3 reads CSASIGDRGLNGELFF. The CDR3 DNA reads TGCAGTGCTAGTATTGGGGACAGGGGGTTAAACGGGGAGCTGTTTTTT.

The CDR3 region has the DNA TGTGCCAGCAGCCCGTCGTTACTTACCTACGAGCAGTACTTC. Translation: CASSPSLLTYEQYF. This chain uses TRBV11-2 with TRBJ2-7; D gene unclear. The CDR3 runs 14 residues. Germline CDR1 and CDR2: SGHAT and FQNNGV. Trimming pared 5 bases from V and 2 bases from J, leaving 13 bases between.